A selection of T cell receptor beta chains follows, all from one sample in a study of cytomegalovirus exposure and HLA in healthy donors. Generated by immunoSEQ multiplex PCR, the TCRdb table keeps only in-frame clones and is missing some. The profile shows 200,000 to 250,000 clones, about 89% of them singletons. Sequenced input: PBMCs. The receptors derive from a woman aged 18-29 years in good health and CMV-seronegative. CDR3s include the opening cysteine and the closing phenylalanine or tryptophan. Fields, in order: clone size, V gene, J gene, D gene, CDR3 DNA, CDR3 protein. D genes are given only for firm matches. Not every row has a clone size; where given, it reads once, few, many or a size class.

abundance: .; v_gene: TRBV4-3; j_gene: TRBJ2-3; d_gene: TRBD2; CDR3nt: TGCGCCAGCAGCCAAGATCTGCTGACGGGAGGGGCAGATACGCAGTATTTT; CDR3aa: CASSQDLLTGGADTQYF
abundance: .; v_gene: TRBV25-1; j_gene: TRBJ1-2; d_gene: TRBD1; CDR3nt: TGTGCCAGCAGTGCAGCGACAGGGAATAATGGCTACACCTTC; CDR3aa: CASSAATGNNGYTF
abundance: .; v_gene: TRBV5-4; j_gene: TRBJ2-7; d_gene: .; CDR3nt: TGTGCCAGCAGCTTGGATAGGGGGAAGGGCGAGCAGTACTTC; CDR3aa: CASSLDRGKGEQYF
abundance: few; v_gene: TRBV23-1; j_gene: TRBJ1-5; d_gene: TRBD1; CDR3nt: TGCGCACAGGGGGCTTATAGCAATCAGCCCCAGCATTTT; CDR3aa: CAQGAYSNQPQHF
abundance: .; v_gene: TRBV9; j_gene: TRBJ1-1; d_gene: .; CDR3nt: TGTGCCAGCAGCCCGGGGGGCAGCATGAACACTGAAGCTTTCTTT; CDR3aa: CASSPGGSMNTEAFF
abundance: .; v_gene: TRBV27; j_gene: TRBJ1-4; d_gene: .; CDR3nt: TGTGCCAGCAGGCCTAGGGGGTATGAAAAACTGTTTTTT; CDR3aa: CASRPRGYEKLFF
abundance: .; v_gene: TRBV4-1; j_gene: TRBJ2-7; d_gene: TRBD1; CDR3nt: TGCGCCAGCAGCCAAGGCCCCGGACAGGGGCACGAGCAGTACTTC; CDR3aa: CASSQGPGQGHEQYF
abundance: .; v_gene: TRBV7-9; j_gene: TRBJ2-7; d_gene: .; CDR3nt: TGTGCCAGCAGCCCCCATCTCGCCCGGGACGAGCAGTACTTC; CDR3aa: CASSPHLARDEQYF
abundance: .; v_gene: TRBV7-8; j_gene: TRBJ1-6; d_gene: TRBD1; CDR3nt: TGTGCCAGCAGCTCGGGCGGCCCGGGACAGGGAAGTCTCCACTTT; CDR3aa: CASSSGGPGQGSLHF
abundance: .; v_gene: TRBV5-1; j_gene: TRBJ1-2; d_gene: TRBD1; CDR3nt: TGCGCCAGCAGCTTGGCCCCGGGGACAGGGGGCAGTGGCTACACCTTC; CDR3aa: CASSLAPGTGGSGYTF
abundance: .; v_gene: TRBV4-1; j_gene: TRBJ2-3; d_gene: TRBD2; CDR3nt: TGCGCCAGCAGCCAAGACGGACTAGTTAGAGATACGCAGTATTTT; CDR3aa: CASSQDGLVRDTQYF
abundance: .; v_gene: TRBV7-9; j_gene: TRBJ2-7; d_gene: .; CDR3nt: TGTGCCAGCTTACCGGACGGGGGGCGAGAGCAGTACTTC; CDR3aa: CASLPDGGREQYF
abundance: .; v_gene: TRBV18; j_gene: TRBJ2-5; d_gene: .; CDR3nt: TGTGCCAGCTCACCAACTTCAGGGGTCGGGGAGACCCAGTACTTC; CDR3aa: CASSPTSGVGETQYF
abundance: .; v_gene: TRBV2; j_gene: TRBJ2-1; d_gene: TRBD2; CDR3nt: TGTGCCAGCAGAACTAGCGGGGGTGAGCAGTTCTTC; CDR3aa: CASRTSGGEQFF
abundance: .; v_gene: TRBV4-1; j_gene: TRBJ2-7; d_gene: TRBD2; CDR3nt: TGCGCCAGCAGCCGACTAGCGCTAAGCTCCTACGAGCAGTACTTC; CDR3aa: CASSRLALSSYEQYF
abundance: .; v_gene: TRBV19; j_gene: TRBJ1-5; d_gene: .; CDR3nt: TGTGCCAGTAAGACAGAGATCGGGAATCAGCCCCAGCATTTT; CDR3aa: CASKTEIGNQPQHF
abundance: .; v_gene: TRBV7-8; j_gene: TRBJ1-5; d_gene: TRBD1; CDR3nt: TGTGCCAGCAGCTTAGACAGGGGGCCGGAACAGCCCCAGCATTTT; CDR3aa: CASSLDRGPEQPQHF
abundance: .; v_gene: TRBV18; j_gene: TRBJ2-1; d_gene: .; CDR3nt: TGTGCCAGCTCACCATCGGGAATCTCCTACAATGAGCAGTTCTTC; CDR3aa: CASSPSGISYNEQFF
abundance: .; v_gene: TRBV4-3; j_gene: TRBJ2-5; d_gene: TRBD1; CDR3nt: TGCGCCAGCAGCCAGTCGCTCGACAGGGGGGAGACCCAGTACTTC; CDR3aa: CASSQSLDRGETQYF
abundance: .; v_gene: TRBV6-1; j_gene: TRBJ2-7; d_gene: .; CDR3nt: TGTGCCAGCAGTTGGACACCAGCCTACGAGCAGTACTTC; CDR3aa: CASSWTPAYEQYF
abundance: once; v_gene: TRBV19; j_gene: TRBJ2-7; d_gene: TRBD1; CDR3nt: TGTGCCAGTAGTATTCATGGGACAGGAGCTACCTACGAGCAGTACTTC; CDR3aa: CASSIHGTGATYEQYF
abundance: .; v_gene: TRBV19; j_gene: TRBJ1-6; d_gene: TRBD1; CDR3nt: TGTGCCAGTAGTATTACAGGGGGGTCACCCCTCCACTTT; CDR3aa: CASSITGGSPLHF
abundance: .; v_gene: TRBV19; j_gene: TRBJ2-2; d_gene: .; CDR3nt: TGTGCCAGTAAAGGGGAAGTGGGGACCGGGGAGCTGTTTTTT; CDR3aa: CASKGEVGTGELFF
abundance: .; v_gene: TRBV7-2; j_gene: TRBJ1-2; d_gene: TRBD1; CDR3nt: TGTGCCAGCAGCGCGACAGGGGCCGTCTATGGCTACACCTTC; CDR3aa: CASSATGAVYGYTF
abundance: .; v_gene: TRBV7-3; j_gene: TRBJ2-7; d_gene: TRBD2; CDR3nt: TGTGCCAGCAGCCAAAGGACTAGCGGCATCTACGAGCAGTACTTC; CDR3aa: CASSQRTSGIYEQYF
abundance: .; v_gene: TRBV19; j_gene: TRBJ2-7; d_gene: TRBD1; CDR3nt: TGTGCCAGTAGTTCTAGACAGGGGTCTTACTCCTACGAGCAGTACTTC; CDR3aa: CASSSRQGSYSYEQYF
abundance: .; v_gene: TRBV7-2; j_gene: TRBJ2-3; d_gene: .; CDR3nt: TGTGCCAGCAGCTCTCCCCAGCGGGCTAAGGGATTCACAGATACGCAGTATTTT; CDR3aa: CASSSPQRAKGFTDTQYF
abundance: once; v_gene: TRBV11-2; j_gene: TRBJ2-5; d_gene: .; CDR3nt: TGTGCCAGCAGCCGTTGGGACACCCAAGAGACCCAGTACTTC; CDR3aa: CASSRWDTQETQYF
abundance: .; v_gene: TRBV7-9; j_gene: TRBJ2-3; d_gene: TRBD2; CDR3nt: TGTGCCAGCAGCGCCACCCGACTAGCGGGGGGTCGTACGCAGTATTTT; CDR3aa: CASSATRLAGGRTQYF
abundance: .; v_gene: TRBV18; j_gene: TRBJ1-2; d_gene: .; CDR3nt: TGTGCCAGCTCACCCGAGAGCACGTATGGCTACACCTTC; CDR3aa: CASSPESTYGYTF
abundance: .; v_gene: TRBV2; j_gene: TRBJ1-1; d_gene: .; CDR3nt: TGTGCCAGCATTCGGCGGGTAAACACTGAAGCTTTCTTT; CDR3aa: CASIRRVNTEAFF
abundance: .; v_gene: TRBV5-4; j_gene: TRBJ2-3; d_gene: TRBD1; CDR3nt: TGTGCCAGCAGCTTGCTGCGGACAGGGGGCACAGATACGCAGTATTTT; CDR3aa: CASSLLRTGGTDTQYF
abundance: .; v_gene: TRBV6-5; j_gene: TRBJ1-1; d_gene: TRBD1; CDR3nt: TGTGCCAGCAGCCAAACAGGGGGCAGGACTGAAGCTTTCTTT; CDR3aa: CASSQTGGRTEAFF
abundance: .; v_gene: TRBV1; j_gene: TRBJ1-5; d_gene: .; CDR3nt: TGCACCAGCAGCCAAGATTTAGGGGAGGGCAATCAGCCCCAGCATTTT; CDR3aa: CTSSQDLGEGNQPQHF
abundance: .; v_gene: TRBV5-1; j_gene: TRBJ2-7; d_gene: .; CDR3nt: TGCGCCAGCAGCTCCAGGGGCTGGACCTACGAGCAGTACTTC; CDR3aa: CASSSRGWTYEQYF
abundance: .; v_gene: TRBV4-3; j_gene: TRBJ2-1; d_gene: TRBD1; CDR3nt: TGCGCCAGCAGCCAAGAACACGGACAGGGTACCAACAATGAGCAGTTCTTC; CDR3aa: CASSQEHGQGTNNEQFF
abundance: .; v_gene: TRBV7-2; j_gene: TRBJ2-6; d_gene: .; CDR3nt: TGTGCCAGCAGCCCTGGCCAGGCTGGGGCCAACGTCCTGACTTTC; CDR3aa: CASSPGQAGANVLTF
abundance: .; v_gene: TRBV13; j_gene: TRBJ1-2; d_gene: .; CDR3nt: TGTGCCAGCAGCCTACAGGGCCCTACTCACTATGGCTACACCTTC; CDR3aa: CASSLQGPTHYGYTF
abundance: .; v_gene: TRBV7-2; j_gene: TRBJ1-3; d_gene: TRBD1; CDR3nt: TGTGCCAGCAGCCCCGGGACAGGGCTATCCTCGTTCTCTGGAAACACCATATATTTT; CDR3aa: CASSPGTGLSSFSGNTIYF
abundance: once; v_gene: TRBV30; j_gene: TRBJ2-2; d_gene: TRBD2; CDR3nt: TGTGCCTGGACACGACTAGCGGGAGAAGCCGGGGAGCTGTTTTTT; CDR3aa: CAWTRLAGEAGELFF
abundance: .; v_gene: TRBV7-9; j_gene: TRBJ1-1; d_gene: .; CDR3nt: TGTGCCAGCAGCTTAGAGTATCCCAGGCGAGCATACACTGAAGCTTTCTTT; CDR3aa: CASSLEYPRRAYTEAFF
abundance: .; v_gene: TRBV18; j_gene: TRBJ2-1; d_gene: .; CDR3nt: TGTGCCAGCTCACCAGTTGGGGGCAACAATGAGCAGTTCTTC; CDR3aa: CASSPVGGNNEQFF
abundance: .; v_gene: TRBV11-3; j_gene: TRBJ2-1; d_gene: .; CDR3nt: TGTGCCAGCAGCTTCGAAAGCGGGTTCTCCTACAATGAGCAGTTCTTC; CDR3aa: CASSFESGFSYNEQFF
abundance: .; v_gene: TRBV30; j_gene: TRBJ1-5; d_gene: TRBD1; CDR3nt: TGTGCCTGGGGGACAGGGGGTGCATCCCAGCATTTT; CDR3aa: CAWGTGGASQHF
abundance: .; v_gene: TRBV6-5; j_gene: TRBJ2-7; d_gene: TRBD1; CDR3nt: TGTGCCAGCAGTCAGACTCGACAGGGGAGGCGCGAGCAGTACTTC; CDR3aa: CASSQTRQGRREQYF
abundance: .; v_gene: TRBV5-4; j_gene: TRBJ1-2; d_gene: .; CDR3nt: TGTGCCAGCACCTCTTGGGGGGTTGTGGGCTACACCTTC; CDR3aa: CASTSWGVVGYTF
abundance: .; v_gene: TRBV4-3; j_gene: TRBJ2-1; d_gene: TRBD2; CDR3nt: TGCGCCAGCAGCCAAGATTGGGAGGGACGGCCCCGGCTCTTC; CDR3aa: CASSQDWEGRPRLF
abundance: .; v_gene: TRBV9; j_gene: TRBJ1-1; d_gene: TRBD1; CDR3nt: TGTGCCAGCAGCTCGGACAGGTACACTGAAGCTTTCTTT; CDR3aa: CASSSDRYTEAFF
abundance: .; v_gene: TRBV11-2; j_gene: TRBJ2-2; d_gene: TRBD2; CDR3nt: TGTGCCAGCAGCTTAGATCGCCTAGCGGGGGCCGGGGAGCTGTTTTTT; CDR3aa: CASSLDRLAGAGELFF
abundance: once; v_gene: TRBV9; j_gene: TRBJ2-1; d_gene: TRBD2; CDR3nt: TGTGCCAGCAACCTCATATCGGGGGGGGTGCAGTTCTTC; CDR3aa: CASNLISGGVQFF
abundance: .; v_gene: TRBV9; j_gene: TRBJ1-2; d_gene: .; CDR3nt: TGTGCCAGCAGCGCGGGGGGACGCTCACTGGACTATGGCTACACCTTC; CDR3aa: CASSAGGRSLDYGYTF
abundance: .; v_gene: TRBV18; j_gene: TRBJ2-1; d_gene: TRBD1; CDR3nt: TGTGCCAGCTCACCGCCGGGACAGGGGGGGAATGAGCAGTTCTTC; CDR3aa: CASSPPGQGGNEQFF
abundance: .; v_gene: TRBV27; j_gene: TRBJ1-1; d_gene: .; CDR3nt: TGTGCCAGCTCCACGGCGGGAACTGAAGCTTTCTTT; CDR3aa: CASSTAGTEAFF
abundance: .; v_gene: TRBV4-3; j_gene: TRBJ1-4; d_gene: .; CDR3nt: TGCGCCAGCAGCCAAGAGTGGGGGGTGACTAATGAAAAACTGTTTTTT; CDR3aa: CASSQEWGVTNEKLFF
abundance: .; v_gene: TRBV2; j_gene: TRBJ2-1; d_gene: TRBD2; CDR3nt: TGTGCCAGAAGGACTAGCGGGGGGAACAATGAGCAGTTCTTC; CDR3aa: CARRTSGGNNEQFF
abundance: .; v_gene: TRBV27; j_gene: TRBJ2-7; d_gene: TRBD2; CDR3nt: TGTGCCAGCAGGCCAAGACTAGCGGGGGGGTTTAACGAGCAGTACTTC; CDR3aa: CASRPRLAGGFNEQYF
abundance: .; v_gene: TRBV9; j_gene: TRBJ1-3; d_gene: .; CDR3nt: TGTGCCAGCAGCGCGAAGGGGGCTGGAAACACCATATATTTT; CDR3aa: CASSAKGAGNTIYF